The 13 T cell receptor beta chains listed next were all sequenced from one sample in a study of cytomegalovirus exposure and HLA in healthy donors. TCRdb's copy holds only in-frame clones and misses some; the assay was immunoSEQ multiplex PCR. Here the sample spans about 200,000 clones, around nine tenths being singletons. Sequences were obtained from PBMCs. These receptors all stem from a woman aged 18-29 years in good health and CMV-seropositive.

The chain couples TRBV9 to TRBJ2-2; tentatively, D is TRBD2 (6 bases). The V and J ends lost 2 bases and 3 bases respectively, with 8 bases between them. The length of the CDR3 is 14 residues. Germline V CDR1 and CDR2: SGDLS, YYNGEE. The CDR3 DNA is TGTGCCAGCAGCGTCGGGGACTACACCGGGGAGCTGTTTTTT. Translating it yields CASSVGDYTGELFF. Full variable domain (missing parts from reference TRBV9 and TRBJ2-2): DSGVTQTPKHLITATGQRVTLRCSPRSGDLSVYWYQQSLDQGLQFLIQYYNGEERAKGNILERFSAQQFPDLHSELNLSSLELGDSALYFCASSVGDYTGELFFGEGSRLTVL.

The rearrangement joins TRBV7-8 to TRBJ2-2, with TRBD2 matching 11 bases. Germline values: CDR1 SGHVS, CDR2 FQNEAQ. V dropped 5 bases and J dropped 7; count of bases not matched to a gene: 12. The CDR3 sequence is 17 residues long. CDR3 coding DNA: TGTGCCAGCAGCCTGGGACTAGCGGAGGGAGTAGGCGGGGAGCTGTTTTTT. Translating gives CASSLGLAEGVGGELFF.

The chain recombines TRBV28 with TRBJ1-5, with unresolved D. Germline V gene sequence: CDR1 MDHEN, CDR2 SYDVKM. The CDR3 length is 14 residues. V dropped 8 bases and J dropped 0 bases, with 11 bases sitting between them. The CDR3 spells CASSAGFSNQPQHF. The CDR3 DNA follows: TGTGCCAGCTCGGCAGGCTTTAGCAATCAGCCCCAGCATTTT.

This chain joins TRBV5-1 and TRBJ2-3; 9 bases map to TRBD2. The CDR3 is made up of 17 amino acids. The V and J ends lost 0 bases and 0 bases, in that order; junction bases with no gene match: 5. The germline gives CDR1 SGHRS, CDR2 YFSETQ. The CDR3 DNA reads TGCGCCAGCAGCTTGGGCCGACTAGCGGATAGCACAGATACGCAGTATTTT. It codes for CASSLGRLADSTDTQYF.

V and J are TRBV18 and TRBJ1-1; no firm D call. From germline, CDR1 is KGHSH and CDR2 LQKENI. V lost 1 base, J lost 6 bases, and 9 bases lay in between. The CDR3 length is 13 residues. This chain's CDR3 is CASSPLVQAEAFF. CDR3 DNA sequence: TGTGCCAGCTCACCACTGGTCCAGGCTGAAGCTTTCTTT. The full variable domain, its missing parts supplied by reference TRBV18 and TRBJ1-1, is NAGVMQNPRHLVRRRGQEARLRCSPMKGHSHVYWYRQLPEEGLKFMVYLQKENIIDESGMPKERFSAEFPKEGPSILRIQQVVRGDSAAYFCASSPLVQAEAFFGQGTRLTVV.

The V and J genes are TRBV7-2 and TRBJ2-7; TRBD1 matches 8 bases. Trimming removed 10 bases from V and 0 bases from J; junction bases left unmatched: 8. CDR3 length: 14 amino acids. CDR1 and CDR2 from the germline V gene are SGHTA and FQGNSA. The CDR3: CATRDRRRSYEQYF. As DNA, the CDR3 is TGTGCCACCCGGGACAGGCGACGCTCCTACGAGCAGTACTTC. Full variable domain (rest looked up from reference TRBV7-2 and TRBJ2-7): GAGVSQSPSNKVTEKGKDVELRCDPISGHTALYWYRQSLGQGLEFLIYFQGNSAPDKSGLPSDRFSAERTGGSVSTLTIQRTQQEDSAVYLCATRDRRRSYEQYFGPGTRLTVT.

The rearrangement joins TRBV30 to TRBJ2-2, with 11 bases that match TRBD1. This CDR3 is 15 amino acids long. The V segment lost 0 bases and the J segment 4 bases; nucleotides outside the gene matches: 1. Germline values: CDR1 GTSNPN, CDR2 SVGIG (reference sequence). The CDR3 DNA follows: TGTGCCTGGAGTGTTGGGACAGGGGGCACCGGGGAGCTGTTTTTT. Its protein is CAWSVGTGGTGELFF.

This chain connects TRBV27 to TRBJ2-7; 7 nucleotides match TRBD2. The junction had 14 bases not matched to a gene; V was cut back by 6 bases and J by 3 bases. This CDR3 contains 16 residues. The V gene's germline CDR1 is MNHEY and CDR2 SMNVEV (reference sequence). The CDR3 bases are TGTGCCAGCAGAAGAGCTAGCGGTGAATTGCTCTACGAGCAGTACTTC. This encodes CASRRASGELLYEQYF.

The V and J genes are TRBV7-9 and TRBJ1-1; no clear D gene. The germline gives CDR1 SEHNR, CDR2 FQNEAQ (reference sequence). V lost 5 bases and J lost 0, with 19 bases in between. The CDR3 has 17 residues. CDR3 protein: CASSPAPWEAVNTEAFF. CDR3 sequence (DNA): TGTGCCAGCAGCCCCGCCCCGTGGGAGGCGGTGAACACTGAAGCTTTCTTT.

The chain links TRBV4-1 to TRBJ2-5; D might be TRBD2 (6 bases). Germline V gives CDR1 MGHRA, CDR2 YSYEKL. The V and J ends lost 0 bases and 1 base respectively, with 9 bases between them. CDR3 length: 15 amino acids. The CDR3 loop reads CASSQEGRGQETQYF. Here the CDR3 DNA reads TGCGCCAGCAGCCAAGAAGGGCGGGGCCAAGAGACCCAGTACTTC.

The chain employs TRBV4-1 and TRBJ1-3, with D hard to call. V was trimmed by 1 base and J by 2 bases, leaving 9 bases between them. Germline V gene lookup returns CDR1 MGHRA and CDR2 YSYEKL. The CDR3 spans 15 residues. The CDR3, as DNA: TGCGCCAGCAGCCAAGGCGTAACTCCTGGAAACACCATATATTTT. It encodes CASSQGVTPGNTIYF.

V usage is TRBV9 and J usage is TRBJ1-1; 9 bases match TRBD1. The length of the CDR3 is 15 residues. Germline CDR1 is SGDLS and CDR2 is YYNGEE. Trimming cost V 4 bases and J 2 bases; bases outside gene matches: 6. The CDR3, as DNA: TGTGCCAGCAGCCCCAAGACAGGGGGAAACACTGAAGCTTTCTTT. It is translated as CASSPKTGGNTEAFF.

V gene TRBV11-2 combines with J gene TRBJ2-7; 9 positions match TRBD2. The CDR3 contains 17 residues. Unmatched junction bases numbered 14, after V lost 6 bases and J lost 2 bases. Germline loops: CDR1 SGHAT, CDR2 FQNNGV. The CDR3 loop reads CASRPIAGVPLTYEQYF. DNA of the CDR3: TGTGCCAGCAGACCTATAGCGGGAGTCCCATTAACCTACGAGCAGTACTTC.